These 13 T cell receptor beta chains originate from one sample sequenced in a study of cytomegalovirus exposure and HLA in healthy donors. Primers for the PCR totalled 60 Vbeta and 13 Jbeta. Measured with immunoSEQ multiplex PCR; TCRdb has only the in-frame clones, and not every one. The data contain roughly 170,000 clones, 82% of them singletons. The sequencing sample was made of PBMCs. The receptors derive from a male donor in good health and CMV-seronegative.

The chain recombines TRBV6-5 with TRBJ1-1; D is possibly TRBD1 (5 bases). Germline CDR1 MNHEY, CDR2 SVGAGI. This CDR3 contains 13 residues. Deletions cut 4 bases from V and 3 bases from J, with 9 bases between. As DNA, the CDR3 is TGTGCCAGCAGTTCCAGGGAAGACACTGAAGCTTTCTTT. Residues: CASSSREDTEAFF.

This sequence joins TRBV5-6 and TRBJ1-3; D perhaps matches TRBD1 (6 bases). Germline assignment: CDR1 SGHDT and CDR2 YYEEEE. V lost 4 bases and J 3 bases, leaving 11 bases between the germline ends. This CDR3 comprises 14 residues. The CDR3 DNA reads TGTGCCAGCAGCCTCGGGACACATGGAAACACCATATATTTT. This translates into CASSLGTHGNTIYF.

The chain joins TRBV28 to TRBJ1-5; a possible D gene is TRBD1 (6 bases). The CDR3 spans 14 residues. Trimming removed 6 bases at V and 2 bases at J, with 11 bases between. Germline V gene sequence: CDR1 MDHEN, CDR2 SYDVKM. The CDR3 sequence is CASRQQGGNQPQHF. The CDR3 bases are TGTGCCAGCAGACAACAGGGTGGCAATCAGCCCCAGCATTTT.

This clone has just a few counts. CDR3 sequence: CASSAHRSRRSDTQYF. The CDR3 nucleotides are TGTGCCAGCAGTGCTCACAGGTCTAGAAGGTCAGATACGCAGTATTTT. The rearrangement links TRBV28 to TRBJ2-3, with D maybe TRBD1 (5 bases). The CDR3 covers 16 residues. The V and J ends lost 5 bases and 4 bases respectively, with 19 bases between them. Germline lookup yields CDR1 MDHEN and CDR2 SYDVKM. The variable domain in full, completed from reference TRBV28 and TRBJ2-3, reads DVKVTQSSRYLVKRTGEKVFLECVQDMDHENMFWYRQDPGLGLRLIYFSYDVKMKEKGDIPEGYSVSREKKERFSLILESASTNQTSMYLCASSAHRSRRSDTQYFGPGTRLTVL.

This clone appeared a single time. This chain joins TRBV19 and TRBJ2-7, with unresolved D. This CDR3 contains 11 residues. V was clipped by 7 bases and J by 2 bases, with 6 bases between them. Germline V lookup: CDR1 LNHDA, CDR2 SQIVND (reference sequence). The CDR3 DNA sequence: TGTGCCAGTAACATCCCCTACGAGCAGTACTTC. As protein: CASNIPYEQYF.

This clone has a single count. The chain couples TRBV13 to TRBJ2-7, with TRBD1 as a possible D gene (5 bases). This CDR3 is built from 14 residues. The germline CDR1 and CDR2 sequences are PRHDT and FYEKMQ (reference sequence). The ends were cut back, 8 bases at V and 5 bases at J, with 19 bases in the middle. The CDR3 bases are TGTGCCAGCTCCCCTGGACATACACTGAACGAGCAGTACTTC. It encodes CASSPGHTLNEQYF. The variable domain in full, with the rest retrieved from reference TRBV13 and TRBJ2-7, is AAGVIQSPRHLIKEKRETATLKCYPIPRHDTVYWYQQGPGQDPQFLISFYEKMQSDKGSIPDRFSAQQFSDYHSELNMSSLELGDSALYFCASSPGHTLNEQYFGPGTRLTVT.

V and J are TRBV28 and TRBJ2-7, with D hard to call. V lost 4 bases, J lost 8 bases, and 6 bases lay in between. CDR3 length: 10 amino acids. Germline CDR1 reads MDHEN; CDR2 reads SYDVKM. Written as DNA, the CDR3 is TGTGCCAGCAGTTCCCCTAAGCAGTACTTC. As protein: CASSSPKQYF.

This clone was counted between two and nine times. The chain recombines TRBV7-2 with TRBJ2-7, with 7 positions matching TRBD2. The ends lost 8 bases at V and 3 bases at J; junction bases unmatched: 1. Germline-derived CDR1 and CDR2 are SGHTA and FQGNSA. This CDR3 has 11 amino acids. DNA for the CDR3: TGTGCCAGCGGGGGGGACTACGAGCAGTACTTC. It yields the protein CASGGDYEQYF.

This sequence joins TRBV5-1 and TRBJ2-1; the match to TRBD2 covers 10 bases. The CDR3 is 14 residues long. Trimming removed 3 bases from V and 7 bases from J; junction bases left unmatched: 4. From germline, CDR1 is SGHRS and CDR2 YFSETQ. CDR3 in amino acids: CASSSRAGGNEQFF. CDR3 nucleotide sequence: TGCGCCAGCAGCTCGAGAGCGGGAGGGAATGAGCAGTTCTTC.

The V call is TRBV18, the J call TRBJ2-6, with no clear D. Germline-derived CDR1 and CDR2 are KGHSH and LQKENI. This CDR3 contains 17 residues. The V and J ends lost 6 bases and 0 bases respectively, with 15 bases between them. Here the CDR3 reads CASSKIRSNSGANVLTF. DNA of the CDR3: TGTGCCAGCTCCAAAATAAGGAGTAACTCTGGGGCCAACGTCCTGACTTTC.

This clone showed up just once. This chain joins TRBV9 and TRBJ1-2, with 8 bases lining up with TRBD1. V dropped 0 bases and J dropped 2; count of bases not matched to a gene: 12. Germline loops: CDR1 SGDLS, CDR2 YYNGEE. The CDR3 runs 18 residues. As DNA, the CDR3 is TGTGCCAGCAGCGTAGTTACGGACAGGGACATTTTCAACTATGGCTACACCTTC. It yields the protein CASSVVTDRDIFNYGYTF.

V usage is TRBV28 and J usage is TRBJ2-2; 7 positions match TRBD1. CDR1 is MDHEN, CDR2 SYDVKM, per germline. This CDR3 has 14 amino acids. The V and J ends lost 6 bases and 1 base, in that order; junction bases with no gene match: 2. The CDR3 loop reads CASSTGENTGELFF. The CDR3 DNA is TGTGCCAGCAGCACAGGGGAGAACACCGGGGAGCTGTTTTTT. The full variable domain, rest sourced from reference TRBV28 and TRBJ2-2, is DVKVTQSSRYLVKRTGEKVFLECVQDMDHENMFWYRQDPGLGLRLIYFSYDVKMKEKGDIPEGYSVSREKKERFSLILESASTNQTSMYLCASSTGENTGELFFGEGSRLTVL.

This clone was detected only a few times. At one end the junction does not follow the germline gene, possibly because of a read error. The sample has other DNA sequences that encode this CDR3 too. This chain joins TRBV7-9 and TRBJ2-3; 7 bases are a match to TRBD1. The CDR3 spans 13 residues. CDR1 is SEHNR and CDR2 is FQNEAQ in the germline V gene (reference sequence). The CDR3 loop is CSSSPRGPDTQYF. For the CDR3, the DNA is TGTTCCAGCAGCCCTAGGGGGCCAGATACGCAGTATTTT.